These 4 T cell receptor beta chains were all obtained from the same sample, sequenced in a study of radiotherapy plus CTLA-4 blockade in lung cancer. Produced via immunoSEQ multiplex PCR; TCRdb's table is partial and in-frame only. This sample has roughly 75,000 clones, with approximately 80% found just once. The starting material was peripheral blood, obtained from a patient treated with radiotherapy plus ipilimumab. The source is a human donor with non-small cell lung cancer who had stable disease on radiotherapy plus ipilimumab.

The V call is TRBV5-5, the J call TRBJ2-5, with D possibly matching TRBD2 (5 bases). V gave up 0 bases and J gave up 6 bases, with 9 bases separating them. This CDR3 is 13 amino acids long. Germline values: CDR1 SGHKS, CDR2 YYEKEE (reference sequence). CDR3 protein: CASSLDWRKTQYF. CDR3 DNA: TGTGCCAGCAGCTTGGACTGGAGGAAGACCCAGTACTTC.

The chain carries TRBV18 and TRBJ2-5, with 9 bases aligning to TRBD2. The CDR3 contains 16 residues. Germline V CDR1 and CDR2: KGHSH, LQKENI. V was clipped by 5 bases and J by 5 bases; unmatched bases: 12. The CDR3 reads CASSFGVSGSMETQYF. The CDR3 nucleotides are TGTGCCAGCTCATTCGGGGTTAGCGGGAGCATGGAGACCCAGTACTTC.

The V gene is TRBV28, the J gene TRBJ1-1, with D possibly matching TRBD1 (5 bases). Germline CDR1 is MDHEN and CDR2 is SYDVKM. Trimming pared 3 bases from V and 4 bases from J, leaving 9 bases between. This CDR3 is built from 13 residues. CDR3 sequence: CASSLQGPTEAFF. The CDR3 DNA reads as TGTGCCAGCAGTTTGCAGGGCCCCACTGAAGCTTTCTTT.

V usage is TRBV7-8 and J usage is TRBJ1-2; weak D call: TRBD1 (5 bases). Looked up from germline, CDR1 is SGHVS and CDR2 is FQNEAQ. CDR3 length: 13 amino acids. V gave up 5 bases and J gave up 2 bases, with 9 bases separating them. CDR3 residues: CASSPGRNYGYTF. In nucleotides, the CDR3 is TGTGCCAGCAGCCCGGGACGAAACTATGGCTACACCTTC.